The T cell receptor beta chain described here comes from a study of early T cells in non-severe SARS-CoV-2 infection. Overall study context: Chains were unpaired, as sequencing was done on bulk RNA from unsorted whole blood.

Trimming took 2 bases from V and 7 from J; bases not matched to a gene: 5. CDR1 and CDR2 (germline): SGHRS, YFSETQ. The CDR3 sequence is 15 residues long. Tagging with unique molecular identifiers was applied to individual cDNA molecules. MiXCR, run by TCRdb on the 5' RACE reads, gives a single entry per CDR3 protein. The table has tens of thousands of distinct CDR3 sequences, around 14% seen once; the top ten hold around 5.1%. Study observations and caveats: Matching against VDJdb likely underestimated virus-specific expansions, favoring anti-spike CD8.

Points on this clonotype: Its antigen is undetermined.

Input material: whole blood. This chain links TRBV5-1 with TRBJ2-2; 10 nucleotides agree with TRBD2. This TCR derives from an adult who was a healthcare worker with PCR-confirmed SARS-CoV-2 infection or an uninfected control (not recorded which). The CDR3 sequence is CASSFLAGVGGELFF. The CDR3 bases are TGCGCCAGCAGCTTCCTAGCGGGAGTCGGCGGGGAGCTGTTTTTT.